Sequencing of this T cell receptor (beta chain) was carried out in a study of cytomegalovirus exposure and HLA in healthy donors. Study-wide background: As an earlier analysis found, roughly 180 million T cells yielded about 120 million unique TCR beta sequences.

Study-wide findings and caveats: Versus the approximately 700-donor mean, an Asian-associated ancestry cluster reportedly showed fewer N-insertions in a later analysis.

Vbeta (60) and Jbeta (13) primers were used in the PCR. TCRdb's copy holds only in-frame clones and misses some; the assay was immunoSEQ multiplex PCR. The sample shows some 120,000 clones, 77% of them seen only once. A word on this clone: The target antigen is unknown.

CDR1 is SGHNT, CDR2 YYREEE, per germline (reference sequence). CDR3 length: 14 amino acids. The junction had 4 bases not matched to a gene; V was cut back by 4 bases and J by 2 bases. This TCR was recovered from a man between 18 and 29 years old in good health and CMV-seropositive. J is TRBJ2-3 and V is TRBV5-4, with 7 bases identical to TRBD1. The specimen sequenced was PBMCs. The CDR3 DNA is TGTGCCAGCAGCGAGGGACAGAACACAGATACGCAGTATTTT. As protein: CASSEGQNTDTQYF.